This T cell receptor beta chain comes out of a study of blood T cell repertoires in COVID-19. This table comes from immunoSEQ multiplex PCR, and its TCRdb copy is limited to in-frame clones, with some not included. The sample shows under 250,000 clones, around 85% of them seen only once. This clone was observed a handful of times. Germline CDR1 reads LGHNA; CDR2 reads YSLEER. V lost 0 bases to trimming and J lost 0 bases, with 15 bases between them. There are 18 residues in the CDR3. Sequences were obtained from PBMCs or T cells enriched from blood (not recorded which). This TCR was sampled from a woman in her fifties or sixties with acute COVID-19. This sequence joins TRBV4-3 and TRBJ2-1; weak D call: TRBD1 (5 bases). In DNA, the CDR3 is TGCGCCAGCAGCCAAGAGATAACAGGTCCGAACTCCTACAATGAGCAGTTCTTC. Protein sequence: CASSQEITGPNSYNEQFF.